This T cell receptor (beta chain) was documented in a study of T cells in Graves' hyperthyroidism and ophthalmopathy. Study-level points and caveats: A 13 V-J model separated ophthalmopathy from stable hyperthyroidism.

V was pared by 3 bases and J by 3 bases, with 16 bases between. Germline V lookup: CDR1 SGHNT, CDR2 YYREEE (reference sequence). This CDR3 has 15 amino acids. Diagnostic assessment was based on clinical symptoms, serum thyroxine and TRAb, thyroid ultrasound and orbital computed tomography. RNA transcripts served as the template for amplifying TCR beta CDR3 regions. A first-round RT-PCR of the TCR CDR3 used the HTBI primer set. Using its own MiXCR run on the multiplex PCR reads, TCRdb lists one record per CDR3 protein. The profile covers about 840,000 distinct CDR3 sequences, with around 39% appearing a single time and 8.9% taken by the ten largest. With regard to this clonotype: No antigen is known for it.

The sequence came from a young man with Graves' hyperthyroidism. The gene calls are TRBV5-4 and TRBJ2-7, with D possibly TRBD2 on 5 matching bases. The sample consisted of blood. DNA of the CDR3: TGTGCCAGCAGCTGGAACGTGGCGGGCAACTACGAGCAGTACTTC. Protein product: CASSWNVAGNYEQYF.